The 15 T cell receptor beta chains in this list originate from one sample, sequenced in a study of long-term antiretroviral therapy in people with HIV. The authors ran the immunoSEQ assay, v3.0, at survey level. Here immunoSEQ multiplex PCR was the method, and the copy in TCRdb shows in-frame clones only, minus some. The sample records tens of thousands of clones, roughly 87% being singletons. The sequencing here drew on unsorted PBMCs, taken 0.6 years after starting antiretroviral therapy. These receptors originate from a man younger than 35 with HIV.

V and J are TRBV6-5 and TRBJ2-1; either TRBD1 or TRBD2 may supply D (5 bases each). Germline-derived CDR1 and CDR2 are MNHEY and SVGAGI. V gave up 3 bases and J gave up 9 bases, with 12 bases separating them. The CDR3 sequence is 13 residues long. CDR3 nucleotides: TGTGCCAGCAGTTATTCCGGGACCGGTGAGCAGTTCTTC. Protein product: CASSYSGTGEQFF.

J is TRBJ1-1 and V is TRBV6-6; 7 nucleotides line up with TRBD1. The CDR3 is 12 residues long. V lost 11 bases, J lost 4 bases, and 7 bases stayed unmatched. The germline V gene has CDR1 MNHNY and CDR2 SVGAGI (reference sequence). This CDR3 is CAGRDSSTEAFF. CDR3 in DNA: TGTGCCGGGAGGGACAGTAGCACTGAAGCTTTCTTT.

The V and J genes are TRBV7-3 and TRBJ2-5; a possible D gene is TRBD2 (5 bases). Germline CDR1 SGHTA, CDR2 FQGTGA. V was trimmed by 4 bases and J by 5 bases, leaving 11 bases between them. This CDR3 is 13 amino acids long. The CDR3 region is CASSSLGGETQYF. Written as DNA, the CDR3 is TGTGCCAGCAGCTCACTCGGCGGGGAGACCCAGTACTTC.

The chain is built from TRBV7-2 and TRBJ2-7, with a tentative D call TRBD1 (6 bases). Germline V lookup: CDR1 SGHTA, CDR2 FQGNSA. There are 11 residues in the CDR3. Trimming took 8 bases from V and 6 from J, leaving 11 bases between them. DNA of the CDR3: TGTGCCAGCCTAGGACAGACCGAGCAGTACTTC. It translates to CASLGQTEQYF.

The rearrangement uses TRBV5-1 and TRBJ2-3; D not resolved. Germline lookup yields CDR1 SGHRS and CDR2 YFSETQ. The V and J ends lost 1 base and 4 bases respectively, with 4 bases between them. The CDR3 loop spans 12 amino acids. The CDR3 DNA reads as TGCGCCAGCAGCTTGCGGGCAGATACGCAGTATTTT. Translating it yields CASSLRADTQYF. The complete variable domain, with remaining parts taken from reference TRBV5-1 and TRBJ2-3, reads KAGVTQTPRYLIKTRGQQVTLSCSPISGHRSVSWYQQTPGQGLQFLFEYFSETQRNKGNFPGRFSGRQFSNSRSEMNVSTLELGDSALYLCASSLRADTQYFGPGTRLTVL.

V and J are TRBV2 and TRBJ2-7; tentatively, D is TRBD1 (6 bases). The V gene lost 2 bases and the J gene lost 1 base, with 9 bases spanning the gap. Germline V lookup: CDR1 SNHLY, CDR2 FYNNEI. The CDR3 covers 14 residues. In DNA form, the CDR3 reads TGTGCCAGCAGTGAACGGGACACGTCCTACGAGCAGTACTTC. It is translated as CASSERDTSYEQYF.

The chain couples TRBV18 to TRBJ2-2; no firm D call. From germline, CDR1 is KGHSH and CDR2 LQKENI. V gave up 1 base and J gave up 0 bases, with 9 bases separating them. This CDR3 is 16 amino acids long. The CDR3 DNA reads TGTGCCAGCTCACCACTGGCGGACGCGAACACCGGGGAGCTGTTTTTT. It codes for CASSPLADANTGELFF.

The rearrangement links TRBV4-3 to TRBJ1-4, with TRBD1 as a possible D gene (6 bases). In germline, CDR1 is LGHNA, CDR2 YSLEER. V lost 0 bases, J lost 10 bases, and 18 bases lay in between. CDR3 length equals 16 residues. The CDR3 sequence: CASSQDFGTLKIKLFF. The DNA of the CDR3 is TGCGCCAGCAGCCAAGATTTCGGGACACTTAAGATAAAACTGTTTTTT.

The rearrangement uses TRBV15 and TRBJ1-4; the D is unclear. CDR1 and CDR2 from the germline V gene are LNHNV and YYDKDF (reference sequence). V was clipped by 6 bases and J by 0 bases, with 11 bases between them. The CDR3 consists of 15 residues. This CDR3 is CATSLDRPTNEKLFF. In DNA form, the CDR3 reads TGTGCCACCAGTCTTGACCGACCAACTAATGAAAAACTGTTTTTT.

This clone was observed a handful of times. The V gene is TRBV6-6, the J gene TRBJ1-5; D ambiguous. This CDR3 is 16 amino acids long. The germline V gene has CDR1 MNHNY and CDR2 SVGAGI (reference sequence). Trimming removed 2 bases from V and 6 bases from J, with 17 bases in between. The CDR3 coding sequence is TGTGCCAGCAGTTACCGTAACAGCGGGTACGCTCAGCCCCAGCATTTT. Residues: CASSYRNSGYAQPQHF.

The CDR3 spells CASSLVRPSGIPKEQFF. The CDR3 region has the DNA TGTGCCAGCAGCTTAGTTAGGCCTAGCGGGATCCCTAAGGAGCAGTTCTTC. This chain connects TRBV7-8 to TRBJ2-1; 9 bases fit TRBD2. The CDR3 is 17 residues long. V lost 1 base, J lost 10 bases, and 14 bases stayed unmatched. Germline-derived CDR1 and CDR2 are SGHVS and FQNEAQ.

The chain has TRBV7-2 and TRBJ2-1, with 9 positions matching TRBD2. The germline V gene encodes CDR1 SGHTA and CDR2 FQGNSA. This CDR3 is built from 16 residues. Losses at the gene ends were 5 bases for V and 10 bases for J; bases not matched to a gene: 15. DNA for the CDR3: TGTGCCAGCAGCCCCCACGGTAGGCTAGCGGGGTGGGAGCAGTTCTTC. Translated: CASSPHGRLAGWEQFF.

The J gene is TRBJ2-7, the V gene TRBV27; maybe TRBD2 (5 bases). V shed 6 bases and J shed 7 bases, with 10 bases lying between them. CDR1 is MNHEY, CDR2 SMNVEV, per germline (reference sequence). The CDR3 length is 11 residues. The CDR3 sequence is CASSYRGEQYF. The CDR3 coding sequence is TGTGCCAGCAGCTACCGAGGGGAGCAGTACTTC.

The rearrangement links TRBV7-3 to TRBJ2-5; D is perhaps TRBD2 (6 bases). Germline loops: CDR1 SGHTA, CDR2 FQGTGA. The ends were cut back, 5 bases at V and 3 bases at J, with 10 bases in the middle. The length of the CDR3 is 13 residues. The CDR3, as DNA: TGTGCCAGCAGCCGGGGGTGGGAAGAGACCCAGTACTTC. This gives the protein CASSRGWEETQYF.

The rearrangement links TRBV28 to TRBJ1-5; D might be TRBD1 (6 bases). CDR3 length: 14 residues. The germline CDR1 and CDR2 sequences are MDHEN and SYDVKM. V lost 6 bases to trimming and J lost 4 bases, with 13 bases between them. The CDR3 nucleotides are TGTGCCAGCAGGACAGGCTCCTTTAATCAGCCCCAGCATTTT. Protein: CASRTGSFNQPQHF.